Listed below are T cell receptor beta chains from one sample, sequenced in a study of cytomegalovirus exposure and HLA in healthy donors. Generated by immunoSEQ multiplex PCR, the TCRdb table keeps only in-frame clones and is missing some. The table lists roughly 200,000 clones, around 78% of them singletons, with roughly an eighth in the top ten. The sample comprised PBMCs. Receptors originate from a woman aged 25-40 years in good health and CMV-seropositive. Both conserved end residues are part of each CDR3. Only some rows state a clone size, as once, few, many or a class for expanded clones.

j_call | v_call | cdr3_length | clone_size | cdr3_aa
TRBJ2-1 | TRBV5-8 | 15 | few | CASSPDRDYYNEQFF
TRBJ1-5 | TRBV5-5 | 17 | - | CASSSSPRSLGNQPQHF
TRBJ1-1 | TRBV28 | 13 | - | CASISRGDTEAFF
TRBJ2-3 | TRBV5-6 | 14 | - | CASSLAHRTDTQYF
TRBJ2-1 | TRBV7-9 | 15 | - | CASSIAGTSTNEQFF
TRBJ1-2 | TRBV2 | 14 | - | CASTGQGAPYGYTF
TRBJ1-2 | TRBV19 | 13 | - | CASSIPGVHGYTF
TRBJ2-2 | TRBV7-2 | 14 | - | CASSLMGVTGELFF
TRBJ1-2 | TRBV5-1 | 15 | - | CASSLDLRSTYGYTF
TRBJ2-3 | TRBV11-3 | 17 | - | CASSLDKGLLSMVTQYF
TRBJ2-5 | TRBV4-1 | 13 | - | CANRRRVQETQYF
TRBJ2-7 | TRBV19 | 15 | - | CASSIDTGGPTEQYF
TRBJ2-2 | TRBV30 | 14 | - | CASPRTVNTGELFF
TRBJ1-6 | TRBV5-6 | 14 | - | CASSPSSYNSPLHF
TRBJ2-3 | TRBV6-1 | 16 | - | CASSALAGGITDTQYF
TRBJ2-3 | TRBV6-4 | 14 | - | CASSETGDTDTQYF
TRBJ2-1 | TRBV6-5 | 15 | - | CASSYSIAGSTEQFF
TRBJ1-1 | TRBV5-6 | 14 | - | CASSHNRGDTEAFF
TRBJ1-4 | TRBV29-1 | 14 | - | CSVPGTATNEKLFF
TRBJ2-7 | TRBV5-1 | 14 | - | CASSYTAYSYEQYF
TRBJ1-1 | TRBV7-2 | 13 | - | CASSWGLNTEAFF
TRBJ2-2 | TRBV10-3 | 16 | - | CAIRSGTGEREGELFF
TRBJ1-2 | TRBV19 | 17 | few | CASSPREGSPSSNGYTF
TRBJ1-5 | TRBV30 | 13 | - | CAWSEGRGQPQHF
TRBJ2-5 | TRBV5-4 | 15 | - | CASSAAGTGRETQYF
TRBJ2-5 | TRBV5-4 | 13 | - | CASSPGQEETQYF
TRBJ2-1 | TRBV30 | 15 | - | CAWRNRRGARNEQFF
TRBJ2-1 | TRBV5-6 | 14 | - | CASSFRGLGNEQFF
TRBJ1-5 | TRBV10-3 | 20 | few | CAISESTVGTGEYSNQPQHF
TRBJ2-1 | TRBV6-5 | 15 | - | CASSPDRGPYNEQFF
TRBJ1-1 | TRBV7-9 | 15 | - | CASSLARGMNTEAFF
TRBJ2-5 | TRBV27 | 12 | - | CASGGSGATQYF
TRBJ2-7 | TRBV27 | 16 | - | CASSLQAGGTFPPQYF
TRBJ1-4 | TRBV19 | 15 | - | CASSPRDLPNEKLFF
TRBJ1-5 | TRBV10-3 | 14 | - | CAISERTNNQPQHF
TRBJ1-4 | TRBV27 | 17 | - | CASSSPGQGRSNEKLFF
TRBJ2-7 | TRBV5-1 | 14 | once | CASSATGAGYEQYF
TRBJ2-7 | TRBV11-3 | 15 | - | CASSLVSGSIHEQYF
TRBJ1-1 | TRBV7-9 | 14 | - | CASSFMGRNTEAFF
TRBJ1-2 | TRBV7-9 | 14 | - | CASSLVGTRYGYTF
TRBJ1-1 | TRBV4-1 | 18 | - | CASSQVWAGPLEDTEAFF